Listed below are T cell receptor beta chains from one sample, sequenced in a study of T cell responses to AZD1222 COVID-19 vaccine. Sequenced by immunoSEQ multiplex PCR; TCRdb stores in-frame clones only, minus some. The data hold some 120,000 clones, with around 85% observed a single time. The sequences come from peripheral blood, collected on day 0 of MenACWY control vaccination. These receptor sequences come from an adult in good health. The CDR3 runs from the conserved cysteine through the conserved F or W. A D gene is named only where the DNA matches it firmly. Not every row has a clone size; where given, it reads once, few, many or a size class.

v_gene	j_gene	d_gene	abundance	CDR3aa	CDR3nt
TRBV5-1	TRBJ1-5	.	.	CASSLGPLGSGQPQHF	TGCGCCAGCAGCTTGGGCCCCTTGGGTTCCGGCCAGCCCCAGCATTTT
TRBV9	TRBJ2-1	TRBD2	once	CASSVEGTSGTYMTHEQFF	TGTGCCAGCAGCGTAGAGGGGACTAGCGGGACTTATATGACACATGAGCAGTTCTTC
TRBV15	TRBJ2-7	.	.	CATSRVQGRYEQYF	TGTGCCACCAGCAGAGTACAGGGTCGCTACGAGCAGTACTTC
TRBV3-1/TRBV3-2	TRBJ1-5	.	.	CASSQSGTGFLNQPQHF	TGTGCCAGCAGCCAATCGGGAACAGGGTTTTTGAATCAGCCCCAGCATTTT
TRBV30	TRBJ1-2	TRBD1	.	CAWSVPGGAGGYTF	TGTGCCTGGAGTGTACCAGGGGGCGCGGGGGGCTACACCTTC
TRBV7-9	TRBJ2-3	.	few	CASSTQQGAGPDTQYF	TGTGCCAGCAGCACCCAACAAGGGGCGGGACCAGATACGCAGTATTTT
TRBV5-4	TRBJ1-2	.	once	CASSWAYGRDGYTF	TGTGCCAGCAGCTGGGCGTATGGTCGGGATGGCTACACCTTC
TRBV18	TRBJ2-2	TRBD2	.	CASSLYGGGDTGELFF	TGTGCCAGCTCGCTCTACGGCGGGGGGGACACCGGGGAGCTGTTTTTT
TRBV11-2	TRBJ1-2	.	.	CASSLPNYGYTF	TGTGCCAGCAGCTTACCTAACTATGGCTACACCTTC
TRBV4-3	TRBJ1-1	TRBD1	.	CASSQGGTGVYTEAFF	TGCGCCAGCAGCCAAGGGGGGACAGGCGTTTACACTGAAGCTTTCTTT
TRBV4-3	TRBJ1-3	.	.	CASSQEIQGYSGNTIYF	TGCGCCAGCAGCCAAGAGATACAGGGATACTCTGGAAACACCATATATTTT